These 3 T cell receptor beta chains were sequenced from one sample in a study of cytomegalovirus exposure and HLA in healthy donors. 60 Vbeta and 13 Jbeta primers were used in PCR. TCRdb's table, derived via immunoSEQ multiplex PCR, lists solely in-frame clones and lacks some. The sample has about 160,000 clones, 75% to 85% seen once. Sequenced input: PBMCs. These receptors were obtained from a girl aged 2 to 10 in good health and CMV-seropositive.

V gene TRBV29-1 combines with J gene TRBJ2-3; weak D call: TRBD2 (6 bases). CDR1 and CDR2 (germline): SQVTM, ANQGSEA. The CDR3 spans 12 residues. Trimming took off 5 bases at V and 3 bases at J, with 9 bases between the two ends. CDR3 loop: CSVSEGTDTQYF. The DNA for the CDR3 is TGCAGCGTTTCGGAGGGGACAGATACGCAGTATTTT.

The V call is TRBV30, the J call TRBJ2-4, with D tentatively TRBD1 (5 bases). The germline CDR1 and CDR2 sequences are GTSNPN and SVGIG (reference sequence). V was shortened by 2 bases and J by 5 bases, with 16 bases between the two germline ends. CDR3 length: 15 amino acids. Here the CDR3 reads CAWSLTGSLQNIQYF. The CDR3 DNA reads TGTGCCTGGAGTCTTACAGGTAGCCTCCAAAACATTCAGTACTTC.

This chain uses TRBV30 with TRBJ2-1; 7 positions match TRBD2. CDR1 is GTSNPN, CDR2 SVGIG, per germline (reference sequence). The CDR3 is made up of 14 amino acids. Trimming at V came to 3 bases and at J to 4 bases, leaving 6 bases not matched to a gene. Here the CDR3 DNA reads TGTGCCTGGAGAGCGAGCGGGGCTTACAATGAGCAGTTCTTC. Its translation is CAWRASGAYNEQFF.